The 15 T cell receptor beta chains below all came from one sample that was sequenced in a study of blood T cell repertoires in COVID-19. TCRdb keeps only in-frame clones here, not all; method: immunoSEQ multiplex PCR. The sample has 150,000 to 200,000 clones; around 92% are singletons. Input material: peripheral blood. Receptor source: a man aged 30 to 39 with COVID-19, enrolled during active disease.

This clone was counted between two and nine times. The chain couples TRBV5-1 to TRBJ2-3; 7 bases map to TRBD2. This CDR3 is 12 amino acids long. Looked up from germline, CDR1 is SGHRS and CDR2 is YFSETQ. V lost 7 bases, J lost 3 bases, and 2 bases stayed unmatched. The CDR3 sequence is CASRAGTDTQYF. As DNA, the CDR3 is TGCGCCAGCCGAGCGGGAACAGATACGCAGTATTTT. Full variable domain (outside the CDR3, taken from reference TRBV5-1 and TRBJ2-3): KAGVTQTPRYLIKTRGQQVTLSCSPISGHRSVSWYQQTPGQGLQFLFEYFSETQRNKGNFPGRFSGRQFSNSRSEMNVSTLELGDSALYLCASRAGTDTQYFGPGTRLTVL.

The CDR3 DNA is TGTGCCAGCAGCCCAGCCTTAAGACTCATCGACTCCTACAATGAGCAGTTCTTC. Protein product: CASSPALRLIDSYNEQFF. The rearrangement uses TRBV7-2 and TRBJ2-1; D unresolved. V lost 5 bases, J lost 0 bases, and 20 bases lay in between. CDR1 is SGHTA and CDR2 is FQGNSA in the germline V gene. This CDR3 region has 18 residues.

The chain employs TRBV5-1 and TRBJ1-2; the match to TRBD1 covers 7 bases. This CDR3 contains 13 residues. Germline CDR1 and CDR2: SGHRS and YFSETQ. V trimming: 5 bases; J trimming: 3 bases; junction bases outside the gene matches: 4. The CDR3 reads CASSETGDYGYTF. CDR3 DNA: TGCGCCAGCAGTGAAACAGGGGACTATGGCTACACCTTC.

Here the CDR3 reads CASSLKVRGLWEKLFF. For the CDR3, the DNA is TGTGCCAGCAGCTTAAAGGTAAGGGGGCTTTGGGAAAAACTGTTTTTT. The rearrangement links TRBV7-8 to TRBJ1-4; 7 positions agree with TRBD1. V was pared by 2 bases and J by 8 bases, with 11 bases of the junction left unmatched. The CDR3 loop spans 16 amino acids. Germline values: CDR1 SGHVS, CDR2 FQNEAQ.

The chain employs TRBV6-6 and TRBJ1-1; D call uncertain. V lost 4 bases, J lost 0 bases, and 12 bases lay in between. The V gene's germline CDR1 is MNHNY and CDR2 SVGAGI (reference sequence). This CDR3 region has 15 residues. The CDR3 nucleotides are TGTGCCAGCAGTTCAAACAGCAACATGAACACTGAAGCTTTCTTT. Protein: CASSSNSNMNTEAFF.

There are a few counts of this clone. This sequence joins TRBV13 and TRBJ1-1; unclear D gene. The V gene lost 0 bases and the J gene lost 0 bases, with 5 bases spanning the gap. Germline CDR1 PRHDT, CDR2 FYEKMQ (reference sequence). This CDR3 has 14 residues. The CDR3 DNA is TGTGCCAGCAGCTTAGGACAGATGAACACTGAAGCTTTCTTT. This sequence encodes CASSLGQMNTEAFF. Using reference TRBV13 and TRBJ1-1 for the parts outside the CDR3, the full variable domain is AAGVIQSPRHLIKEKRETATLKCYPIPRHDTVYWYQQGPGQDPQFLISFYEKMQSDKGSIPDRFSAQQFSDYHSELNMSSLELGDSALYFCASSLGQMNTEAFFGQGTRLTVV.

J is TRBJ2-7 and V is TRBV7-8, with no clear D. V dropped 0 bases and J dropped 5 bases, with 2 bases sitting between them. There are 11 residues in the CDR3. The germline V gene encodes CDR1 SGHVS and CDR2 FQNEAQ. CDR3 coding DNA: TGTGCCAGCAGCTTAGCTAACGAGCAGTACTTC. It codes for CASSLANEQYF.

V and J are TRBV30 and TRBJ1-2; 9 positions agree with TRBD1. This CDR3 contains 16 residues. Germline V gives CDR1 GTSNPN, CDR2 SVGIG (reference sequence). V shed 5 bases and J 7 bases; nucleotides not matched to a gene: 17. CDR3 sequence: CAWVVVRGTGRSGYTF. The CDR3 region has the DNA TGTGCCTGGGTTGTCGTGCGGGGGACAGGGAGGAGTGGCTACACCTTC.

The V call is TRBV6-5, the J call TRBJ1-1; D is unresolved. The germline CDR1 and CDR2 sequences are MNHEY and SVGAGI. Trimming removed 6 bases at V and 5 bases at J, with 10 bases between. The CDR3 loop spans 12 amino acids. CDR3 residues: CASSQQKTEAFF. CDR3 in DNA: TGTGCCAGCAGCCAACAAAAAACTGAAGCTTTCTTT.

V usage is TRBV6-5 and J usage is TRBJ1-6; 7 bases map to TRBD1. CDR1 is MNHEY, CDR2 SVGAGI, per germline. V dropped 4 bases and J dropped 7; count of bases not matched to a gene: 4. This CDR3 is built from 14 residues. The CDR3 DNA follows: TGTGCCAGCAGTTCGCAGGGGGGCAATTCACCCCTCCACTTT. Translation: CASSSQGGNSPLHF.

As DNA, the CDR3 is TGTGCCAGCAGCCAAGGGTGGGGGGGGAACACTGAAGCTTTCTTT. Amino acid sequence: CASSQGWGGNTEAFF. The V and J genes are TRBV3-1 (or the pseudogene TRBV3-2) and TRBJ1-1; a possible D gene is TRBD1 (5 bases). Germline V gene sequence: CDR1 LGHDT, CDR2 YNNKEL (reference sequence). V lost 1 base and J 1 base, leaving 10 bases between the germline ends. CDR3 size: 15 residues.

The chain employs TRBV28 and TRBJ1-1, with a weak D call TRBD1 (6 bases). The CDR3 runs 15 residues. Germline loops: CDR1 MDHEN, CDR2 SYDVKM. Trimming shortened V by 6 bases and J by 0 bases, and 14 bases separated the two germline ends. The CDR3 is CASRKWTDLNTEAFF. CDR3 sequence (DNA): TGTGCCAGCAGAAAATGGACAGATTTGAACACTGAAGCTTTCTTT.

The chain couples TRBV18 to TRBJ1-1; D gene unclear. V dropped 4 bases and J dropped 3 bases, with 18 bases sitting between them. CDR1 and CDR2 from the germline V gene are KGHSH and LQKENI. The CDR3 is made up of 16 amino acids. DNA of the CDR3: TGTGCCAGCTCACTCTTCTCCCAGGTGTCGGACACTGAAGCTTTCTTT. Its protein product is CASSLFSQVSDTEAFF.

CDR3 region: CASSNRQGANTGELFF. Here the CDR3 DNA reads TGTGCCAGCAGCAACCGACAGGGGGCGAACACCGGGGAGCTGTTTTTT. The genes are TRBV7-6 and TRBJ2-2; 9 bases fit TRBD1. Looked up from germline, CDR1 is SGHVS and CDR2 is FNYEAQ. This CDR3 spans 16 amino acids. The trim removed 5 bases at V and 0 bases at J, leaving 4 bases unmatched. Variable domain in full (rest from reference TRBV7-6 and TRBJ2-2): GAGVSQSPRYKVTKRGQDVALRCDPISGHVSLYWYRQALGQGPEFLTYFNYEAQQDKSGLPNDRFSAERPEGSISTLTIQRTEQRDSAMYRCASSNRQGANTGELFFGEGSRLTVL.

The CDR3 DNA follows: TGTGCCAGCTCCCCAGGAATCTATGGCTACACCTTC. Translated, it gives CASSPGIYGYTF. This chain uses TRBV6-6 with TRBJ1-2, with D uncertain. Looked up from germline, CDR1 is MNHNY and CDR2 is SVGAGI (reference sequence). The CDR3 extends over 12 amino acids. V gave up 8 bases and J gave up 4 bases, with 11 bases separating them.